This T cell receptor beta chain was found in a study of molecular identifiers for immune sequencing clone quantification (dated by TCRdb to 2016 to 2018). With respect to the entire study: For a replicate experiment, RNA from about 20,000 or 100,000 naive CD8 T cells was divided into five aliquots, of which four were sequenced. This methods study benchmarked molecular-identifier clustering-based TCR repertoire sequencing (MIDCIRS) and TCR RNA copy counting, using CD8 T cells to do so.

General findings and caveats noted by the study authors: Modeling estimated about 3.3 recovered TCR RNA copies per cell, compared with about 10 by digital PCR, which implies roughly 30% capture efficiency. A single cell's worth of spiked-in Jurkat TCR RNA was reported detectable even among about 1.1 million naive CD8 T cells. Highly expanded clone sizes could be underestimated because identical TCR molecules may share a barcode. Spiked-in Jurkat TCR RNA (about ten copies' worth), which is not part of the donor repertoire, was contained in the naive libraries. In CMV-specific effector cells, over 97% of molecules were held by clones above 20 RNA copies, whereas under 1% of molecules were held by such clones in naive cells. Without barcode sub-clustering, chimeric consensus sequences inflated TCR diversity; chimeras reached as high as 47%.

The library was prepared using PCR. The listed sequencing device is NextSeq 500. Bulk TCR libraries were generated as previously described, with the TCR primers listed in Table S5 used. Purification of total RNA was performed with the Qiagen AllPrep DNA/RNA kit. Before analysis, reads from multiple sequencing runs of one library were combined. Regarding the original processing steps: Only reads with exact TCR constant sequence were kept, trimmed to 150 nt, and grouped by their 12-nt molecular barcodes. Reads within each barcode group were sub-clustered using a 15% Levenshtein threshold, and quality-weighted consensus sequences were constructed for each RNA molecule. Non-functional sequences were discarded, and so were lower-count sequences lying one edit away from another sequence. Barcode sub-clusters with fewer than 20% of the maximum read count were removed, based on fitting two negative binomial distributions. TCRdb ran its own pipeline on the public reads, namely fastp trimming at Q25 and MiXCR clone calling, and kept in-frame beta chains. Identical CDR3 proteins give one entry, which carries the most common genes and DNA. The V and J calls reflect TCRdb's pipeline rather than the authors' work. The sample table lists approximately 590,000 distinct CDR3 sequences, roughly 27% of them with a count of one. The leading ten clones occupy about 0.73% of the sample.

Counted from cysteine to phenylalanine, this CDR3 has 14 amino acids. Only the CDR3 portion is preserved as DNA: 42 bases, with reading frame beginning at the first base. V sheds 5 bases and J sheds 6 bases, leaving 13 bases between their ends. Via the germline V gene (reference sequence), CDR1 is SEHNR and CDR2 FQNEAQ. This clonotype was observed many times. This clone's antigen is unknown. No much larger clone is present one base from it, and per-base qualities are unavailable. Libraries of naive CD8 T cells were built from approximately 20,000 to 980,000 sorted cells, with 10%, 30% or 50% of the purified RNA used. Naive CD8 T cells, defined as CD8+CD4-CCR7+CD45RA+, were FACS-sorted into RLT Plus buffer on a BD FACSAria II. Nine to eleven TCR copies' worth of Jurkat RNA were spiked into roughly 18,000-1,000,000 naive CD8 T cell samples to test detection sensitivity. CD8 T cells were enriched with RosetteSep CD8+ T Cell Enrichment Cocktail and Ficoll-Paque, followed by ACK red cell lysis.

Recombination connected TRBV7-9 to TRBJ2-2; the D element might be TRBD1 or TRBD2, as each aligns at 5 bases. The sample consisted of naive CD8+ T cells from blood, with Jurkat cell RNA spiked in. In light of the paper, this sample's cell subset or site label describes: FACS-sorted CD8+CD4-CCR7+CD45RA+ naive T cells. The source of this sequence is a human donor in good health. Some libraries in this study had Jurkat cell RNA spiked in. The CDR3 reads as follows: CASSPVTGPGELFF. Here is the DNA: TGTGCCAGCAGCCCCGTCACGGGGCCCGGGGAGCTGTTTTTT.